This T cell receptor beta chain stems from a study of T cell responses to AZD1222 COVID-19 vaccine (dated by TCRdb to the early 2020s). A note on the overall study: AZD1222 recipients whose second dose came at about 4 weeks and those whose second dose came at about 12 weeks were combined into one group, since spike-specific TCR depth and breadth did not differ between the two schedules. A total of 233 trial participants underwent TCR sequencing, of whom some 210 received two doses of AZD1222 and about 26 received two doses of the MenACWY control vaccine. Trial participants were enrolled into age subgroups of 18-55, 56-69 and 70-plus years, which contained about 160, 30 and 59 TCR-sequenced participants, respectively. Overall study outcomes, separate from this receptor: Nearly half of unique spike-specific TCRs reportedly recognized epitopes outside regions mutated in the B.1.351 and B.1.1.7 variants. Vaccine-associated CD4 TCRs spanned the whole spike protein, with dominant responses in regions 160-218 and 743-854. Because no day 14 peak-response samples were available, the repertoires could be characterized only after the peak T cell response. After two AZD1222 doses, spike-specific TCR breadth and depth were significantly higher than at day 0 and than in MenACWY recipients. Conclusions about previously exposed vaccinees were limited because only a handful of AZD1222 recipients were SARS-CoV-2 seropositive at baseline. Participants were mostly white British and included more females than males, and it was suggested by the authors that clonal diversity may have been underestimated. The 56-69-year group was small, and its depth increase did not reach significance, likely because of low power.

A note on this clone: The target of this receptor is not known. Base qualities are not recorded, but no much larger clone differs from it by a single base.

The CDR3 regions of human TCRbeta chains were analyzed by immunosequencing. Turning to the authors' computational methods: TCRs in the repertoires were compared against a reference library of SARS-CoV-2-specific TCRs that had been generated with the MIRA antigen-specificity platform. Breadth was defined as the fraction of unique TCRs that were SARS-CoV-2-associated. Depth was defined as the fraction of total T cells that were SARS-CoV-2-associated. Using the MIRA data, each spike-specific TCR was assigned both to the spike region to which the TCR was reactive and to a CD4 or CD8 class. Log10-transformed breadth and depth values were compared by one-way ANOVA with Sidak's multiple comparisons tests. TCRdb re-hosts the immuneACCESS table, in-frame sequences only. Its copies lack some clones; in the studies checked, an unresolved V gene accounts for under half of them, and the cause for the rest is not known. D and trimming come from the DNA, and the V and J calls and clone size come from that table. In this sample the table shows 90,000 to 150,000 clones, 70% to 90% of which occur a single time. Approximately 3.5% of the sample belongs to the ten largest clones.

The time point label here, explained by the study, means: baseline before first vaccination. The vaccinee samples were drawn from two UK trials, COV001 and COV002, one of which was a single-blind randomized controlled phase 2/3 trial testing AZD1222 (ChAdOx1 nCoV-19) in healthy adults. For TCRbeta chain sequencing, PBMC samples from trial participants were taken at day 0 and at day 28 after the second dose. The CDR3 goes from the cysteine to the phenylalanine over 14 residues. Only the CDR3 portion is preserved as DNA: 42 bases, with reading frame beginning at the first base. The trim is 3 bases for V and 5 bases for J, with a gap of 14 bases between the germline ends. The germline V gene gives CDR1 as SGDLS and CDR2 as YYNGEE.

The chain uses TRBV9 and TRBJ1-1, with the identity of the D gene unclear. The clonotype was recovered from an adult in good health. This specimen consisted of peripheral blood, obtained on day 0 of AZD1222 vaccination. The CDR3 reads CASSAVETPTEAFF. At the DNA level, the sequence is TGTGCCAGCAGCGCCGTAGAAACCCCTACTGAAGCTTTCTTT.